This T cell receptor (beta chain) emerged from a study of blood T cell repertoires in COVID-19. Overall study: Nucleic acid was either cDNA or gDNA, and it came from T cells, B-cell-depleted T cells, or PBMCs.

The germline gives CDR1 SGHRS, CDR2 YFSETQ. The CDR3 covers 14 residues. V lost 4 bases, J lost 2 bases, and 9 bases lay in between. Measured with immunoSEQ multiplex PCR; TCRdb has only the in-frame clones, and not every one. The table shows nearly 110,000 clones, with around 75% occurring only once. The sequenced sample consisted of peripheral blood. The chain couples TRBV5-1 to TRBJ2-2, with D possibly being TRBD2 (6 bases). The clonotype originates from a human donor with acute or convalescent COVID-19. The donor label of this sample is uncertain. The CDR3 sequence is CASSHGGNTGELFF. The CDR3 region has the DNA TGCGCCAGCAGCCACGGGGGAAACACCGGGGAGCTGTTTTTT.